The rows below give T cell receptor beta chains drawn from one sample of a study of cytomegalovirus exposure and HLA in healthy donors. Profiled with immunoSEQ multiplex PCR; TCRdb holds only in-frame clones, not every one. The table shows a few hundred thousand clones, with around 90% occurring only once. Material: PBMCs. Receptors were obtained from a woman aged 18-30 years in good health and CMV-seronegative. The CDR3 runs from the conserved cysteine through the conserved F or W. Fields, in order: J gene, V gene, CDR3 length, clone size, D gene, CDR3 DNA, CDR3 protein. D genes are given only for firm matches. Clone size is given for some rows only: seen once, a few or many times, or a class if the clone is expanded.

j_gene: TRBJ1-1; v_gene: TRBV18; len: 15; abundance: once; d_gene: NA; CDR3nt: TGTGCCAGCTCACCACCGTGGGGCAGGGATCCTGAAGCTTTCTTT; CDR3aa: CASSPPWGRDPEAFF
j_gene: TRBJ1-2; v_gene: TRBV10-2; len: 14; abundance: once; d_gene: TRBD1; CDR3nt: TGCGCCAGCAGGGAGACAGGGAGGGAGGCTGGCTACACCTTC; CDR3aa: CASRETGREAGYTF
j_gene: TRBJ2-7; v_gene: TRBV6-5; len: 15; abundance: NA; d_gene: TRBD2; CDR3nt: TGTGCCAGCAGTGCCACTAGCGGGGAGCCCTACGAGCAGTACTTC; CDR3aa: CASSATSGEPYEQYF
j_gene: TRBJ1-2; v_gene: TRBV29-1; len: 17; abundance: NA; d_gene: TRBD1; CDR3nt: TGCAGCGTTGAAGGGGACAGTAAGTTGGTCGATTTCTATGGCTACACCTTC; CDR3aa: CSVEGDSKLVDFYGYTF
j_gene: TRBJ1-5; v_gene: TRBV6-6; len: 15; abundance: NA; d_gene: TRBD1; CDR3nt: TGTGCCAGCAGAGCCGGGACAGCGAATAATCAGCCCCAGCATTTT; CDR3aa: CASRAGTANNQPQHF
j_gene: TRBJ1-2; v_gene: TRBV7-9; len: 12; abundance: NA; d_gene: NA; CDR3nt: TGTGCCAGCAGCGGGACAAACAATGGCTACACCTTC; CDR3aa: CASSGTNNGYTF
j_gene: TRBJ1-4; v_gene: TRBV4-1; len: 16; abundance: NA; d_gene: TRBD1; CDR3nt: TGCGCCAGCAGCCCCGGTGAGGGACAGGGAGATGAAAAACTGTTTTTT; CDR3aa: CASSPGEGQGDEKLFF
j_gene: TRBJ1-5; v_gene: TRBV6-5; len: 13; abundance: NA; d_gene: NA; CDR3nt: TGTGCCAGCAGCTACGCAGGCCATCAGCCCCAGCATTTT; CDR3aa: CASSYAGHQPQHF
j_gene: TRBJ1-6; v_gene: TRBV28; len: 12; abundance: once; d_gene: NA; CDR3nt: TGTGCCAGCAAGCAGGCCAATTCACCCCTCCACTTT; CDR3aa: CASKQANSPLHF
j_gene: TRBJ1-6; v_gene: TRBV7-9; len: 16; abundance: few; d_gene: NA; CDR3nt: TGTGCCAGCAGCTCATCCGGGGGATCCTATAATTCACCCCTCCACTTT; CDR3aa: CASSSSGGSYNSPLHF
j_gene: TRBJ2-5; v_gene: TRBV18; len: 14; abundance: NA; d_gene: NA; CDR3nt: TGTGCCAGCTCACCACTCTCAACGGGGGAGACCCAGTACTTC; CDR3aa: CASSPLSTGETQYF
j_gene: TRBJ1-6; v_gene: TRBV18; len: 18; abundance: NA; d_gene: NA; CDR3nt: TGTGCCAGCTCACCACCGATCTGGGGGGGCCTTGATAATTCACCCCTCCACTTT; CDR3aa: CASSPPIWGGLDNSPLHF
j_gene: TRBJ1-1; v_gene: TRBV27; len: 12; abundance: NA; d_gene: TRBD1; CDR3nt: TGTGCCAGCAGTAGCCAGGGGGTCGAAGCTTTCTTT; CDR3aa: CASSSQGVEAFF
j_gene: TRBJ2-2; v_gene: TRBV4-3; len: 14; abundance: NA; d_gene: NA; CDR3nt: TGCGCCAGCAGCCAAGATACTAATACCGGGGAGCTGTTTTTT; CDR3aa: CASSQDTNTGELFF
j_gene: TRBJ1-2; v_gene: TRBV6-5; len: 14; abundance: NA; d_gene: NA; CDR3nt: TGTGCCAGCAGTGGACCGGGGGGAAACTATGGCTACACCTTC; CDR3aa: CASSGPGGNYGYTF
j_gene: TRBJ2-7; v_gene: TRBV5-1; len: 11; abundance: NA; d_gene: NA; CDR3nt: TGCGCCAGCAGCCGGGGTTACGAGCAGTACTTC; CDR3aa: CASSRGYEQYF
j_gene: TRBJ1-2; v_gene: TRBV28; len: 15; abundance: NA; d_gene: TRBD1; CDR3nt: TGTGCCAGCAGGGGAACTATAGGGGGCGACTATGGCTACACCTTC; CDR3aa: CASRGTIGGDYGYTF
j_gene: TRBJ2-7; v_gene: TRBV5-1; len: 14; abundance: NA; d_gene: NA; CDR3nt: TGCGCCAGCAGCTTGAATCCAGGGATCAACGAGCAGTACTTC; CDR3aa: CASSLNPGINEQYF
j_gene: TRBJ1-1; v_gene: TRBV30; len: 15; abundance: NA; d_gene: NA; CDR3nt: TGTGCCTGGAGTGTACTTCCCGACCGGGACACTGAAGCTTTCTTT; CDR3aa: CAWSVLPDRDTEAFF
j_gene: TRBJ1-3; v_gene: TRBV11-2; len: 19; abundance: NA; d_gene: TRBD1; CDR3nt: TGTGCCAGCAGCCCCAGACAGGGTAATTTAAGGTCCTCTGGAAACACCATATATTTT; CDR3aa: CASSPRQGNLRSSGNTIYF
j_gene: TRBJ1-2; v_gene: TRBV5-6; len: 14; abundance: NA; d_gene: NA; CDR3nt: TGTGCCAGCAGCTTGGCTCAGACTAACTATGGCTACACCTTC; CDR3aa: CASSLAQTNYGYTF
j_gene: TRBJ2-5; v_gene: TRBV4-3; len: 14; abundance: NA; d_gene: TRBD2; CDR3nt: TGCGCCAGCAGCCAAGCGGGGGGAGGAGAGACCCAGTACTTC; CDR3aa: CASSQAGGGETQYF
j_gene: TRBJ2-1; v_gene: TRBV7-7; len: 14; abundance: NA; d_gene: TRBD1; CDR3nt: TGTGCTAGCAGCCAACAGGGGCCATACAATGAGCAGTTCTTC; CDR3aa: CASSQQGPYNEQFF
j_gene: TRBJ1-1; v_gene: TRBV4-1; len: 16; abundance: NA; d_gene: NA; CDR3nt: TGCGCCAGCAGCCAAGATATAGTCTTTGCGGGGACTGAAGCTTTCTTT; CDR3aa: CASSQDIVFAGTEAFF
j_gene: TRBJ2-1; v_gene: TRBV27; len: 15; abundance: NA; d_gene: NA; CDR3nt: TGTGCCAGCCTGCCCTTGAGGGGGGGCCGGAATGAGCAGTTCTTC; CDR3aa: CASLPLRGGRNEQFF
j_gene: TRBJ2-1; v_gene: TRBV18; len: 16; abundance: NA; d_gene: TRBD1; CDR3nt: TGTGCCAGCTCATCCACCGGGACAGGGGGCTACAATGAGCAGTTCTTC; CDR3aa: CASSSTGTGGYNEQFF
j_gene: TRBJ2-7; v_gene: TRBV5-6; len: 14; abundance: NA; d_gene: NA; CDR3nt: TGTGCCAGCAGCTTGTCGATGGAGGCGTACGAGCAGTACTTC; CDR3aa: CASSLSMEAYEQYF
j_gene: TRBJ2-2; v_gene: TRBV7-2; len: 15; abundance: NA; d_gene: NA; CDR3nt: TGTGCCAGCAGCCAAAGAGGGGGGGTGGCCGGGGAGCTGTTTTTT; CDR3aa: CASSQRGGVAGELFF
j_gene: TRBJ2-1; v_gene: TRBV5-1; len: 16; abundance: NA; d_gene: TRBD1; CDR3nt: TGCGCCAGCAGCCCCGTGACAGGGACCGTATACAATGAGCAGTTCTTC; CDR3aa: CASSPVTGTVYNEQFF
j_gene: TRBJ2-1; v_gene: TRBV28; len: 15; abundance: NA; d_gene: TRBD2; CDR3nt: TGTGCCAGCAACCGGGGGGGGGCCTCCTACAATGAGCAGTTCTTC; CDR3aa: CASNRGGASYNEQFF
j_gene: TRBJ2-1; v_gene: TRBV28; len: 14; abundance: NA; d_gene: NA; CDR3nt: TGTGCCAGCAGTTTTTCGGGTCCCTACAATGAGCAGTTCTTC; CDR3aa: CASSFSGPYNEQFF
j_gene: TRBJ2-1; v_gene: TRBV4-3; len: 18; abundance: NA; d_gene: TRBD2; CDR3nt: TGCGCCAGCAGCCAAGAGAGCCCGCGGGGGGCCTCCTACAATGAGCAGTTCTTC; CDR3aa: CASSQESPRGASYNEQFF
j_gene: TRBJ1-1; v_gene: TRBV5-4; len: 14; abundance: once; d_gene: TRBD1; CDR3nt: TGTGCCAGCAGCTTAGCACAGGGGTACACTGAAGCTTTCTTT; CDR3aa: CASSLAQGYTEAFF